The present T cell receptor beta chain was sequenced within a study of CD8 T cells in Susac syndrome. Study-wide results and caveats: Clonal expansion involving Susac CD8+ cells peaked in TEMRA cells and active patients.

Random hexamers were used to reverse transcribe about 0.45 to 1 ug of RNA. One entry per CDR3 protein results from TCRdb running MiXCR on the immunoSEQ multiplex PCR reads. Of around 81,000 distinct CDR3 sequences detected, approximately 95% appear once; the ten largest clones hold about 0.94%. About this clonotype: Its antigen is currently unknown.

Sequencing used CD8+ T cells from PBMCs. This clonotype originated in a human donor with Susac syndrome.

In nucleotides, the CDR3 is TGTGCCACCAGCAGGACCCTAGCGGGACAAGAGACCCAGTACTTC. Residues: CATSRTLAGQETQYF. This rearrangement joins TRBV15 to TRBJ2-5; 9 nucleotides match TRBD2. Germline trimming cut 3 bases from V and 2 bases from J; bases unmatched to any gene: 4. CDR1 LNHNV and CDR2 YYDKDF come from the germline V gene (reference sequence). The CDR3 sequence is 15 residues long.